A selection of T cell receptor beta chains follows, all from one sample in a study of human T cells and chemical hapten exposure. TCRdb recomputed calls from the RACE reads with MiXCR, one row per CDR3 protein. Here the sample spans a few hundred thousand distinct CDR3 sequences, roughly 6% being singletons. Sequencing was performed on whole blood, taken in connection with sensitization to the hapten diphenylcyclopropenone (DPC). The receptor set was obtained from a woman between 18 and 30 years old with alopecia areata. Some clones in this sample may be carry-over from other donors' samples. The CDR3 runs from the conserved cysteine through the conserved F or W. The order of the fields is J gene, V gene, clone size, D gene, CDR3 DNA, CDR3 protein. D genes are given only for firm matches. Part of the rows lack a size; the others show once, few, many or a class for expanded clones.

TRBJ1-5 TRBV7-8 few NA TGTGCCAGCAGCCGGGAGCCGAATCCCAATCAGCCCCAGCATTTT CASSREPNPNQPQHF
TRBJ1-5 TRBV5-5 NA NA TGTGCCAGCAGCTCAGGACCAGGGAGGAGCAATCAGCCCCAGCATTTT CASSSGPGRSNQPQHF
TRBJ1-1 TRBV29-1 NA NA TGCAGCGTATTACCGGGGAACACTGAAGCTTTCTTT CSVLPGNTEAFF
TRBJ2-3 TRBV7-2 few TRBD2 TGTGCCAGCAGCTTATTACTAGCGGAGGCCACAGATACGCAGTATTTT CASSLLLAEATDTQYF
TRBJ2-6 TRBV4-3 NA NA TGCGCCAGCAGCCAAGCAGGGGCAGGGGCCAACGTCCTGACTTTC CASSQAGAGANVLTF
TRBJ2-1 TRBV4-1 NA NA TGCGCCAGCAGCCAAGACGCCGTCGGGTACAATGAGCAGTTCTTC CASSQDAVGYNEQFF
TRBJ1-4 TRBV20-1 NA NA TGCAGTGCTAGACCTCACGGGCGAAAACTGTTTTTT CSARPHGRKLFF
TRBJ2-3 TRBV2 NA NA TGTGCCAGCAGTGAGGGGGGCGCGCAGTATTTT CASSEGGAQYF
TRBJ2-1 TRBV27 NA NA TGTGCCAGCAGTCGGGCCCGAGGGTTTAATGAGCAGTTCTTC CASSRARGFNEQFF
TRBJ2-1 TRBV12-3/TRBV12-4 few TRBD2 TGTGCCAGCAGTTTAACGGGGGGGCCGAATGAGCAGTTCTTC CASSLTGGPNEQFF
TRBJ1-4 TRBV5-4 many NA TGTGCCAGCAGCTACTCAGGGGACGGTGAAAAACTGTTTTTT CASSYSGDGEKLFF
TRBJ1-4 TRBV10-3 many NA TGTGCCATCACGGGGGGGTTAGATGAAAAACTGTTTTTT CAITGGLDEKLFF
TRBJ2-2 TRBV29-1 NA NA TGCAGCGTTGAAGTCGCAGGGGCCACCGGGGAGCTGTTTTTT CSVEVAGATGELFF
TRBJ1-6 TRBV20-1 NA NA TGCAGTGCTAGAGCGGGCAGGGAAGGATCACCCCTCCACTTT CSARAGREGSPLHF
TRBJ1-5 TRBV7-9 few TRBD1 TGTGCCAGCAGCTCCGACAGGGATGATCAGCCCCAGCATTTT CASSSDRDDQPQHF
TRBJ1-1 TRBV29-1 few TRBD1 TGCAGCGTCGGGACAGGGAGTCAAATGAACACTGAAGCTTTCTTT CSVGTGSQMNTEAFF
TRBJ1-1 TRBV18 NA NA TGTGCCAGCTCACCCAACAGGGAAGAAACTGAAGCTTTCTTT CASSPNREETEAFF
TRBJ2-5 TRBV20-1 NA NA TGCAGTGCCTCCGGCAGGGGAGGCTCCCGGGAGACCCAGTACTTC CSASGRGGSRETQYF
TRBJ2-6 TRBV29-1 few TRBD2 TGCAGCGTTGAAGATCCCGAGCGGGACTCTGGGGCCAACGTCCTGACTTTC CSVEDPERDSGANVLTF
TRBJ2-7 TRBV6-2/TRBV6-3 NA TRBD1 TGTGCCAGCAGCAAGACAGGGGGCGCGGGCGAGCAGTACTTC CASSKTGGAGEQYF
TRBJ1-1 TRBV7-3 few NA TGTGCCAGCAGCTTTGGGGGGACCACTGAAGCTTTCTTT CASSFGGTTEAFF
TRBJ1-5 TRBV2 NA TRBD1 TGTGCCAGCCGTCCCTTGGGACAGGGGTTTTCTTTTAGCAATCAGCCCCAGCATTTT CASRPLGQGFSFSNQPQHF
TRBJ1-1 TRBV3-1 many NA TGTGCCAGCACCGATACCGGGCCCACGGTGGGCACTGAAGCTTTCTTT CASTDTGPTVGTEAFF
TRBJ1-1 TRBV12-3/TRBV12-4 many TRBD1 TGTGCCAGCAGTGGGGACAGCCGCAACGCGAACACTGAAGCTTTCTTT CASSGDSRNANTEAFF
TRBJ2-3 TRBV6-2/TRBV6-3 few TRBD2 TGTGCCAGCAGCCTAACTAGCGGGGGGCCAGATACGCAGTATTTT CASSLTSGGPDTQYF
TRBJ1-5 TRBV15 NA NA TGTGCCACCAGCCCTGGGGCACACGGAGATCAGCCCCAGCATTTT CATSPGAHGDQPQHF
TRBJ1-1 TRBV18 many NA TGTGCCAGCTCACCAGTGGAGGGTGACACTGAAGCTTTCTTT CASSPVEGDTEAFF
TRBJ2-1 TRBV7-9 many NA TGTGCCAGCGGAAAATTGAATGAGCAGTTCTTC CASGKLNEQFF
TRBJ1-2 TRBV2 few NA TGTGCCAGCAGTGGGGCCGGGAACTATGGCTACACCTTC CASSGAGNYGYTF
TRBJ2-7 TRBV4-3 NA TRBD1 TGCGCCAGCTTATCGACAGGGGAATCCTACGAGCAGTACTTC CASLSTGESYEQYF
TRBJ1-1 TRBV4-2 few NA TGTGCCAGCAGCCAAGGTCAAGCTGAAGCTTTCTTT CASSQGQAEAFF
TRBJ1-2 TRBV28 many NA TGTGCCACTCTAAATCCAGGGACCCTCGAGGGGGGTGGCTACACCTTC CATLNPGTLEGGGYTF
TRBJ2-1 TRBV6-4 NA NA TGTGCCAGCAGTGATCAAGCTACTAGTAAAATATTCTTC CASSDQATSKIFF
TRBJ2-1 TRBV11-2 few TRBD2 TGTGCCAGCAGCCCGGAGCGGGGGGGCGTGTATGAGCAGTTCTTC CASSPERGGVYEQFF
TRBJ2-5 TRBV5-1 NA TRBD1 TGCGCCAGCAGCTTGGTTCTTCCGGGACAGCAAGAGACCCAGTACTTC CASSLVLPGQQETQYF
TRBJ1-1 TRBV12-3/TRBV12-4 few TRBD1 TGTGCCAGCAGTTTATATGCACAGGGGCGCACTGAAGCTTTCTTT CASSLYAQGRTEAFF
TRBJ2-3 TRBV20-1 NA NA TGCAGTCCCAAGACACAAAGCACAGATACGCAGTATTTT CSPKTQSTDTQYF
TRBJ2-3 TRBV5-1 many NA TGCGCCAGCAGATATGAGCGAAGTGCAGATACGCAGTATTTT CASRYERSADTQYF
TRBJ1-1 TRBV18 NA TRBD1 TGTGCCAGCTCAGAGCGCAGGGGGAACATGAACACTGAAGCTTTCTTT CASSERRGNMNTEAFF
TRBJ2-3 TRBV7-3 NA TRBD1 TGTGCCAGCAGCGGACAGGCGGGCACAGATACGCAGTATTTT CASSGQAGTDTQYF
TRBJ1-2 TRBV5-6 many NA TGTGCCAGCAGCTTGGCCGCGTATGGCTACACCTTC CASSLAAYGYTF
TRBJ1-4 TRBV7-9 NA NA TGTGCCAGCAGCCCCCCTCGCGGCACCGGTGAAAAACTGTTTTTT CASSPPRGTGEKLFF